These T cell receptor beta chains were read from a single sample in a study of blood T cell repertoires in COVID-19. Profiling relied on immunoSEQ multiplex PCR, and the TCRdb table lists in-frame clones only, not all of them. This table holds about 210,000 clones, around 76% found once. Sequencing input: peripheral blood. These receptors originate from a woman aged 55-69 years with COVID-19, enrolled during active disease. CDR3s include the opening cysteine and the closing phenylalanine or tryptophan. D genes are given only for firm matches. A row's size may be missing; if present it is once, few, many or a size class.

j_gene: TRBJ1-4; d_gene: TRBD1; v_gene: TRBV3-1/TRBV3-2; abundance: once; CDR3aa: CASSQVTGVQEKLFF; CDR3nt: TGTGCCAGCAGCCAAGTCACAGGGGTACAAGAAAAACTGTTTTTT
j_gene: TRBJ1-3; d_gene: -; v_gene: TRBV9; abundance: -; CDR3aa: CASSAGSAGNTIYF; CDR3nt: TGTGCCAGCAGTGCGGGTTCAGCCGGAAACACCATATATTTT
j_gene: TRBJ1-2; d_gene: TRBD1; v_gene: TRBV19; abundance: -; CDR3aa: CASTAGTGGSGYTF; CDR3nt: TGTGCCAGTACCGCCGGGACAGGGGGCAGTGGCTACACCTTC
j_gene: TRBJ2-2; d_gene: TRBD1; v_gene: TRBV27; abundance: once; CDR3aa: CASSSKARTGSGELFF; CDR3nt: TGTGCCAGCAGTTCCAAGGCCCGGACAGGGTCCGGGGAGCTGTTTTTT
j_gene: TRBJ2-3; d_gene: -; v_gene: TRBV10-3; abundance: -; CDR3aa: CASLHSFSTDTQYF; CDR3nt: TGTGCCTCCCTGCACTCTTTTTCGACAGATACGCAGTATTTT
j_gene: TRBJ2-6; d_gene: TRBD1; v_gene: TRBV19; abundance: -; CDR3aa: CASNYMTGVGANVLTF; CDR3nt: TGTGCCAGTAACTATATGACAGGGGTTGGGGCCAACGTCCTGACTTTC
j_gene: TRBJ1-1; d_gene: -; v_gene: TRBV7-2; abundance: -; CDR3aa: CASCLQVTNTEAFF; CDR3nt: TGTGCCAGCTGTCTACAGGTCACGAACACTGAAGCTTTCTTT
j_gene: TRBJ1-2; d_gene: -; v_gene: TRBV14; abundance: -; CDR3aa: CASSQDRGGYGYTF; CDR3nt: TGTGCCAGCAGCCAAGACCGTGGAGGCTATGGCTACACCTTC
j_gene: TRBJ1-2; d_gene: -; v_gene: TRBV30; abundance: -; CDR3aa: CAWSVTAGEHGYTF; CDR3nt: TGTGCCTGGAGTGTAACCGCAGGGGAACATGGCTACACCTTC
j_gene: TRBJ2-4; d_gene: -; v_gene: TRBV24-1; abundance: -; CDR3aa: CATSDSFAASKNIQYF; CDR3nt: TGTGCCACCAGTGATTCGTTCGCTGCGTCCAAAAACATTCAGTACTTC
j_gene: TRBJ2-1; d_gene: -; v_gene: TRBV2; abundance: -; CDR3aa: CASRLVGGISSYNEQFF; CDR3nt: TGTGCCAGCAGATTAGTCGGAGGGATTAGCTCCTACAATGAGCAGTTCTTC
j_gene: TRBJ2-2; d_gene: TRBD2; v_gene: TRBV6-1; abundance: -; CDR3aa: CASSEMGLGGSTGELFF; CDR3nt: TGTGCCAGCAGTGAAATGGGACTAGGGGGGAGCACCGGGGAGCTGTTTTTT
j_gene: TRBJ1-2; d_gene: -; v_gene: TRBV6-5; abundance: -; CDR3aa: CASRRTANYGYTF; CDR3nt: TGTGCCAGCAGAAGGACAGCTAACTATGGCTACACCTTC
j_gene: TRBJ1-1; d_gene: -; v_gene: TRBV4-2; abundance: -; CDR3aa: CATRGTGTEAFF; CDR3nt: TGTGCCACCCGAGGGACTGGCACTGAAGCTTTCTTT
j_gene: TRBJ2-2; d_gene: -; v_gene: TRBV9; abundance: -; CDR3aa: CASSVGPPTNTGELFF; CDR3nt: TGTGCCAGCAGCGTAGGTCCACCTACGAACACCGGGGAGCTGTTTTTT
j_gene: TRBJ1-2; d_gene: TRBD1; v_gene: TRBV10-3; abundance: once; CDR3aa: CATGTAQGGYTF; CDR3nt: TGTGCCACCGGGACAGCGCAGGGTGGCTACACCTTC
j_gene: TRBJ1-3; d_gene: TRBD1; v_gene: TRBV11-2; abundance: -; CDR3aa: CASSAGTGPGNTIYF; CDR3nt: TGTGCCAGCAGCGCAGGGACAGGGCCGGGAAACACCATATATTTT
j_gene: TRBJ1-2; d_gene: -; v_gene: TRBV2; abundance: few; CDR3aa: CASETVRPNYGYTF; CDR3nt: TGTGCCAGTGAGACAGTGAGGCCTAACTATGGCTACACCTTC
j_gene: TRBJ2-7; d_gene: -; v_gene: TRBV6-6; abundance: few; CDR3aa: CASSPAGSAYEQYF; CDR3nt: TGTGCCAGCAGTCCCGCCGGGAGTGCCTACGAGCAGTACTTC
j_gene: TRBJ2-7; d_gene: TRBD1; v_gene: TRBV6-2/TRBV6-3; abundance: -; CDR3aa: CASSRTGGFYEQYF; CDR3nt: TGTGCCAGCAGTAGGACAGGGGGCTTTTACGAGCAGTACTTC
j_gene: TRBJ2-1; d_gene: TRBD2; v_gene: TRBV6-2/TRBV6-3; abundance: -; CDR3aa: CASSFRTSGKNYNEQFF; CDR3nt: TGTGCCAGCAGTTTCCGGACTAGCGGGAAGAATTACAATGAGCAGTTCTTC
j_gene: TRBJ2-3; d_gene: -; v_gene: TRBV21-1; abundance: -; CDR3aa: CASSSVCGTDTQYF; CDR3nt: TGTGCCAGCAGCTCGGTTTGCGGCACAGATACGCAGTATTTT
j_gene: TRBJ2-1; d_gene: TRBD2; v_gene: TRBV24-1; abundance: -; CDR3aa: CATSDAAGGTYNEQFF; CDR3nt: TGTGCCACCAGTGATGCAGCGGGAGGGACCTACAATGAGCAGTTCTTC
j_gene: TRBJ1-4; d_gene: TRBD1; v_gene: TRBV11-2; abundance: few; CDR3aa: CASSFGTGINEKLFF; CDR3nt: TGTGCCAGCAGCTTCGGGACAGGAATTAATGAAAAACTGTTTTTT
j_gene: TRBJ2-5; d_gene: -; v_gene: TRBV2; abundance: -; CDR3aa: CASYYFGGKGASESTRYQETQYF; CDR3nt: TGTGCCAGTTACTACTTTGGGGGTAAGGGGGCTAGCGAGTCGACCCGGTACCAAGAGACCCAGTACTTC
j_gene: TRBJ1-2; d_gene: -; v_gene: TRBV12-5; abundance: -; CDR3aa: CASARELLFGYTF; CDR3nt: TGTGCTAGTGCCAGGGAATTGCTCTTTGGCTACACCTTC
j_gene: TRBJ1-2; d_gene: TRBD1; v_gene: TRBV3-1/TRBV3-2; abundance: -; CDR3aa: CASSYSDRGYGYTF; CDR3nt: TGTGCCAGCAGCTACTCGGACAGGGGCTATGGCTACACCTTC
j_gene: TRBJ2-4; d_gene: -; v_gene: TRBV4-1; abundance: -; CDR3aa: CASSQDPETGGRLAKNIQYF; CDR3nt: TGCGCCAGCAGCCAAGATCCAGAGACGGGTGGCCGTCTAGCCAAAAACATTCAGTACTTC
j_gene: TRBJ1-2; d_gene: TRBD1; v_gene: TRBV28; abundance: -; CDR3aa: CASSTPTGRGYTF; CDR3nt: TGTGCCAGCAGTACCCCGACAGGGCGGGGCTACACCTTC
j_gene: TRBJ1-6; d_gene: -; v_gene: TRBV5-1; abundance: once; CDR3aa: CASSSDSNNNSPLHF; CDR3nt: TGCGCCAGCAGCTCCGACTCGAACAATAATTCACCCCTCCACTTT
j_gene: TRBJ1-2; d_gene: -; v_gene: TRBV6-4; abundance: -; CDR3aa: CASRGTSHYGYTF; CDR3nt: TGTGCCAGCAGGGGGACAAGCCACTATGGCTACACCTTC
j_gene: TRBJ2-3; d_gene: TRBD2; v_gene: TRBV7-8; abundance: -; CDR3aa: CASRPNPAKRGPTDTQYF; CDR3nt: TGTGCCAGCAGACCTAACCCCGCCAAGCGGGGGCCCACAGATACGCAGTATTTT
j_gene: TRBJ1-1; d_gene: -; v_gene: TRBV2; abundance: few; CDR3aa: CASSVFAGVAFF; CDR3nt: TGTGCCAGCAGTGTCTTCGCAGGGGTGGCTTTCTTT
j_gene: TRBJ1-6; d_gene: -; v_gene: TRBV6-1; abundance: -; CDR3aa: CASSAGLSKIADSPLHF; CDR3nt: TGTGCCAGCAGTGCGGGACTATCCAAGATAGCCGATTCACCCCTCCACTTT
j_gene: TRBJ1-1; d_gene: -; v_gene: TRBV19; abundance: -; CDR3aa: CASSHRQLKNTEAFF; CDR3nt: TGTGCCAGTAGTCACCGACAGCTAAAGAACACTGAAGCTTTCTTT
j_gene: TRBJ1-1; d_gene: -; v_gene: TRBV6-5; abundance: -; CDR3aa: CASSYIGASGTEAFF; CDR3nt: TGTGCCAGCAGTTACATAGGGGCCTCCGGGACTGAAGCTTTCTTT
j_gene: TRBJ1-5; d_gene: -; v_gene: TRBV2; abundance: few; CDR3aa: CASSEGGSGLRPQHF; CDR3nt: TGTGCCAGCAGTGAAGGGGGTAGCGGCCTGAGGCCCCAGCATTTT
j_gene: TRBJ2-1; d_gene: TRBD2; v_gene: TRBV28; abundance: -; CDR3aa: CASSSWTSGQNNEQFF; CDR3nt: TGTGCCAGCAGTTCATGGACTAGCGGACAGAACAATGAGCAGTTCTTC
j_gene: TRBJ2-2; d_gene: -; v_gene: TRBV18; abundance: -; CDR3aa: CASQGSGTNTGELFF; CDR3nt: TGTGCCAGCCAGGGAAGTGGCACGAACACCGGGGAGCTGTTTTTT
j_gene: TRBJ1-1; d_gene: -; v_gene: TRBV6-1; abundance: -; CDR3aa: CASSEGQGNTEAFF; CDR3nt: TGTGCCAGCAGTGAAGGGCAGGGGAACACTGAAGCTTTCTTT
j_gene: TRBJ1-1; d_gene: -; v_gene: TRBV2; abundance: once; CDR3aa: CASTGQLNTEAFF; CDR3nt: TGTGCCAGCACCGGACAGCTGAACACTGAAGCTTTCTTT
j_gene: TRBJ2-5; d_gene: TRBD1; v_gene: TRBV19; abundance: -; CDR3aa: CASSGPPGQHLQETQYF; CDR3nt: TGTGCCAGTAGCGGCCCCCCGGGACAGCACCTCCAAGAGACCCAGTACTTC
j_gene: TRBJ2-2; d_gene: TRBD2; v_gene: TRBV28; abundance: -; CDR3aa: CASSLGLAGFTGELFF; CDR3nt: TGTGCCAGCAGTTTGGGACTAGCGGGGTTTACCGGGGAGCTGTTTTTT
j_gene: TRBJ1-1; d_gene: TRBD1; v_gene: TRBV9; abundance: -; CDR3aa: CASSAGGQRNTEAFF; CDR3nt: TGTGCCAGCAGCGCCGGGGGACAGCGGAACACTGAAGCTTTCTTT
j_gene: TRBJ1-1; d_gene: -; v_gene: TRBV5-6; abundance: -; CDR3aa: CASSIPGRKDTEAFF; CDR3nt: TGTGCCAGCAGCATCCCAGGGAGGAAGGACACTGAAGCTTTCTTT
j_gene: TRBJ1-5; d_gene: -; v_gene: TRBV28; abundance: -; CDR3aa: CASKGPRGALSNQPQHF; CDR3nt: TGTGCCAGCAAGGGGCCCCGAGGAGCCCTTAGCAATCAGCCCCAGCATTTT
j_gene: TRBJ1-3; d_gene: TRBD1; v_gene: TRBV9; abundance: -; CDR3aa: CASSDRDRTATIYF; CDR3nt: TGTGCCAGCAGCGACCGGGACAGAACAGCCACCATATATTTT
j_gene: TRBJ2-5; d_gene: TRBD2; v_gene: TRBV5-5; abundance: once; CDR3aa: CASSSGGLAGGRHQETQYF; CDR3nt: TGTGCCAGCAGCTCAGGGGGACTAGCGGGAGGCCGACATCAAGAGACCCAGTACTTC
j_gene: TRBJ1-2; d_gene: -; v_gene: TRBV5-4; abundance: -; CDR3aa: CASSGGGIYYGYTF; CDR3nt: TGTGCCAGCAGCGGGGGGGGCATATACTATGGCTACACCTTC
j_gene: TRBJ1-2; d_gene: TRBD1; v_gene: TRBV12-5; abundance: -; CDR3aa: CASGLVHPGGYDYGYTF; CDR3nt: TGTGCTAGTGGTTTGGTACATCCAGGGGGCTACGACTATGGCTACACCTTC
j_gene: TRBJ1-2; d_gene: TRBD1; v_gene: TRBV9; abundance: -; CDR3aa: CASSVGTGGLANYGYTF; CDR3nt: TGTGCCAGCAGCGTGGGGACAGGGGGCCTAGCTAACTATGGCTACACCTTC
j_gene: TRBJ1-4; d_gene: TRBD1; v_gene: TRBV5-4; abundance: -; CDR3aa: CASSSDRGPEKLFF; CDR3nt: TGTGCCAGCAGCTCGGACAGGGGGCCTGAAAAACTGTTTTTT
j_gene: TRBJ2-5; d_gene: TRBD1; v_gene: TRBV19; abundance: -; CDR3aa: CASSIDRGLQETQYF; CDR3nt: TGTGCCAGTAGTATCGACAGGGGCCTCCAAGAGACCCAGTACTTC
j_gene: TRBJ1-5; d_gene: TRBD1; v_gene: TRBV18; abundance: few; CDR3aa: CASSRAGQGAQPQHF; CDR3nt: TGTGCCAGCTCAAGGGCGGGGCAGGGGGCCCAGCCCCAGCATTTT
j_gene: TRBJ1-1; d_gene: -; v_gene: TRBV6-2/TRBV6-3; abundance: -; CDR3aa: CASSSPQHPNEAFF; CDR3nt: TGTGCCAGCAGTTCCCCACAGCATCCCAATGAAGCTTTCTTT
j_gene: TRBJ2-3; d_gene: TRBD2; v_gene: TRBV15; abundance: -; CDR3aa: CATSIYGGGTDTQYF; CDR3nt: TGTGCCACCAGCATTTATGGGGGGGGCACAGATACGCAGTATTTT
j_gene: TRBJ1-4; d_gene: -; v_gene: TRBV16; abundance: -; CDR3aa: CASSLIPTNGLEKLFF; CDR3nt: TGTGCCAGCAGCCTTATCCCCACCAATGGACTGGAAAAACTGTTTTTT
j_gene: TRBJ2-6; d_gene: -; v_gene: TRBV7-8; abundance: -; CDR3aa: CASSLAYRVGANVLTF; CDR3nt: TGTGCCAGCAGCTTAGCCTACAGGGTAGGGGCCAACGTCCTGACTTTC
j_gene: TRBJ2-5; d_gene: -; v_gene: TRBV5-6; abundance: -; CDR3aa: CASAQSPSPQETQYF; CDR3nt: TGTGCCAGCGCTCAATCACCGAGCCCTCAAGAGACCCAGTACTTC
j_gene: TRBJ1-3; d_gene: -; v_gene: TRBV7-2; abundance: -; CDR3aa: CASSLASMGAGDTIYF; CDR3nt: TGTGCCAGCAGCTTAGCCTCGATGGGGGCCGGGGACACCATATATTTT